This section outlines one T cell receptor beta chain sequence together with its context. Its specificity is not known. V dropped 6 bases and J dropped 3 bases, with 15 bases sitting between them. This CDR3 comprises 15 residues. From germline, CDR1 is SNHLY and CDR2 FYNNEI. At sampling all donors were nominally healthy, likely with unrecorded immune exposures. The data originate from a study of cytomegalovirus exposure and HLA in healthy donors. Study conclusions and caveats: Productive status was seen about 87% or about 30% of the time for most TCR beta V segments in an earlier analysis. The study listed roughly 160 cytomegalovirus-associated TCR beta chains.

The PCR was carried out with 60 Vbeta primers and 13 Jbeta primers. Data came from immunoSEQ multiplex PCR; TCRdb stores just in-frame clones and leaves some out. The sample contains more than 110,000 clones, more than 9.5% of which appear only once. This chain joins TRBV2 and TRBJ2-1; weak D call: TRBD1 (5 bases). The receptor's source is a middle-aged man in good health and CMV-seronegative. The source material was PBMCs. The chain's CDR3 is CASRILTAYYNEQFF. The DNA for the CDR3 is TGTGCCAGCAGGATATTGACAGCCTACTACAATGAGCAGTTCTTC.